Reported below is one T cell receptor (beta chain). The entry originates in a study of shared clonotypes between healthy human individuals. This CDR3 spans 17 amino acids. Deletions cut 1 base from V and 1 base from J, with 17 bases between. Per germline, CDR1 SGHRS and CDR2 YFSETQ. Measured with immunoSEQ multiplex PCR; TCRdb has only the in-frame clones, and not every one. The table records more than 400,000 clones, roughly 80% of them present only once. The clonotype comes from a woman between 35 and 50 years old in good health. Some clones in this sample may be carry-over from other donors' samples. The chain couples TRBV5-1 to TRBJ1-2; no reliable D call. The source material was PBMCs. CDR3 protein: CASSLLTRTVDNYGYTF. In DNA form, the CDR3 reads TGCGCCAGCAGCTTGTTAACCCGGACGGTGGATAACTATGGCTACACCTTC.